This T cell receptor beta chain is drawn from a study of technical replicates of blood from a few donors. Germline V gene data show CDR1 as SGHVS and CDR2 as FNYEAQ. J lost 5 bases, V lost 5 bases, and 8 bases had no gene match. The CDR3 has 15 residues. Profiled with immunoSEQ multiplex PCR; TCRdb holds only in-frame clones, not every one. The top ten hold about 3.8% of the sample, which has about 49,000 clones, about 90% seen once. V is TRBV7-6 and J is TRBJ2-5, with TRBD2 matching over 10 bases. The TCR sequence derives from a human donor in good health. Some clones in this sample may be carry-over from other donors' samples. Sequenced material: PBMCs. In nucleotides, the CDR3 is TGTGCCAGCAGCCAAGAGGGACTAGCGTACGAGACCCAGTACTTC. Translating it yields CASSQEGLAYETQYF.